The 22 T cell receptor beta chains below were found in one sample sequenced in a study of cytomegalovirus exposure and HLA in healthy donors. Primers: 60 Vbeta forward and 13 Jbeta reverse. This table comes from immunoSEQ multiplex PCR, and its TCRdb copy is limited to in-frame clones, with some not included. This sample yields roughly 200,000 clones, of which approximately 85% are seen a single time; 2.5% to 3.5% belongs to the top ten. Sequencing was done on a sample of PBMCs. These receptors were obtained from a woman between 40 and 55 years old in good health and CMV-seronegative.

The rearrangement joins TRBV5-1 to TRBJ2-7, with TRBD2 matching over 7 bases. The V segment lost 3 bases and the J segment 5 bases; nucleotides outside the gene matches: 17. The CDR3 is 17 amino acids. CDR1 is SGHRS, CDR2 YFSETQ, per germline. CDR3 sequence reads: CASSWRGREGPGDEQYF. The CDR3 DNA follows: TGCGCCAGCAGCTGGCGGGGGAGGGAGGGTCCCGGGGACGAGCAGTACTTC.

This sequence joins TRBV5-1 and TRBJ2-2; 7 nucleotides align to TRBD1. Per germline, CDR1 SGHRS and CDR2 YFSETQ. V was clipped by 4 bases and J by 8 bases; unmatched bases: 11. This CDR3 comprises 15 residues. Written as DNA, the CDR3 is TGCGCCAGCAGCCTGGGACAGCCTTCGGCGGGGGAGCTGTTTTTT. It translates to CASSLGQPSAGELFF.

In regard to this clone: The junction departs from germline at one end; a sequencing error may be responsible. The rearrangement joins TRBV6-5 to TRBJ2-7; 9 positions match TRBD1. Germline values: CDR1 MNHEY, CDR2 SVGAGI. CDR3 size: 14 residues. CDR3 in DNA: TGTGCCAGCAGTTACGGGACAGGGTTTTACGGGCAGTACTTC. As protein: CASSYGTGFYGQYF.

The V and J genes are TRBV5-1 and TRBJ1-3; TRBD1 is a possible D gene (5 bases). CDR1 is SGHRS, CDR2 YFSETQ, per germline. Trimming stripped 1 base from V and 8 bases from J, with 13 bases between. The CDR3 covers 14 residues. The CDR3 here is CASSLSFQTDTIYF. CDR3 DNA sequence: TGCGCCAGCAGCTTGTCTTTTCAGACAGACACCATATATTTT.

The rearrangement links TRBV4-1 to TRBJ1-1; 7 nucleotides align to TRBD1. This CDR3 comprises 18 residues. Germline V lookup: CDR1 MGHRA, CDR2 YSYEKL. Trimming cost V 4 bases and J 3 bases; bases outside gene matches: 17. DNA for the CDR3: TGCGCCAGCAGCCCTGTATTACAGGGGTGGGTAGGAGACACTGAAGCTTTCTTT. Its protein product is CASSPVLQGWVGDTEAFF.

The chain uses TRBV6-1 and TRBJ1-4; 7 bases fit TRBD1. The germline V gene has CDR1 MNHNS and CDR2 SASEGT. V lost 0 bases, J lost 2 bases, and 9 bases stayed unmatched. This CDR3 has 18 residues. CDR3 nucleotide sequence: TGTGCCAGCAGTGAAGCTTGGGCAGGGGGATCGACTAATGAAAAACTGTTTTTT. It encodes CASSEAWAGGSTNEKLFF.

The CDR3 DNA follows: TGTGCCAGCAGTGACCTGTACCTAGTGACTGAGCAGTTCTTC. Its translation is CASSDLYLVTEQFF. This chain links TRBV6-1 with TRBJ2-1, with D uncertain. The length of the CDR3 is 14 residues. Germline V lookup: CDR1 MNHNS, CDR2 SASEGT. Trimming shortened V by 3 bases and J by 9 bases, and 15 bases separated the two germline ends.

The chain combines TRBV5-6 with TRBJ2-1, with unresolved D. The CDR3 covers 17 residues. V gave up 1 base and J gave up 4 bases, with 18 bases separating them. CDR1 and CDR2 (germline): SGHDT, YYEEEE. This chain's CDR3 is CASSLWLGVAGYNEQFF. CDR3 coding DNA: TGTGCCAGCAGCTTGTGGCTAGGCGTTGCCGGTTACAATGAGCAGTTCTTC.

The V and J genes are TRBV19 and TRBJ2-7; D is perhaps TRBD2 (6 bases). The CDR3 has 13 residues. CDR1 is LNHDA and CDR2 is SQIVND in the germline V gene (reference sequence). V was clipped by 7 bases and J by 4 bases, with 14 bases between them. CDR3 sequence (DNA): TGTGCCAGTAAACGATCGCGGGGTTACGAGCAGTACTTC. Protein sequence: CASKRSRGYEQYF.

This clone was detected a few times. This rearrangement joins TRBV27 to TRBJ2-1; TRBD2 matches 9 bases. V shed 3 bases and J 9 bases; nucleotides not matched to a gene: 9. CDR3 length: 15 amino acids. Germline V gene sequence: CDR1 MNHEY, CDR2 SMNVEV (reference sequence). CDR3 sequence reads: CASSFSSGTHGEQFF. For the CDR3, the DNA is TGTGCCAGCAGTTTCTCTAGCGGGACCCACGGTGAGCAGTTCTTC.

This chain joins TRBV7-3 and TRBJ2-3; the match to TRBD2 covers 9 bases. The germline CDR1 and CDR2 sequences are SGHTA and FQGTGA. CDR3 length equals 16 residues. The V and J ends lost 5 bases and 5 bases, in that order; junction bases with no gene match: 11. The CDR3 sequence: CASSPMASGNGDTQYF. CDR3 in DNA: TGTGCCAGCAGCCCTATGGCTAGCGGGAACGGAGATACGCAGTATTTT.

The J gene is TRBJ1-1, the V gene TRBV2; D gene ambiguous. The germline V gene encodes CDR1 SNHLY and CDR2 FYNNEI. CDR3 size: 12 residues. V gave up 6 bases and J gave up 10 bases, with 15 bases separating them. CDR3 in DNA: TGTGCCAGCAGGGGGTCCGGTGAGGGAGCTTTCTTT. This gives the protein CASRGSGEGAFF.

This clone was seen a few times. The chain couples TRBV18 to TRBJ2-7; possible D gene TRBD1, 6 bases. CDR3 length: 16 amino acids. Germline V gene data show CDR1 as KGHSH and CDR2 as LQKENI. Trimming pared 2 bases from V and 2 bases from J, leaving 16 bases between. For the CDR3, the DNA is TGTGCCAGCTCACCAGCGTTAACAGGGCCAACCTACGAGCAGTACTTC. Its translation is CASSPALTGPTYEQYF.

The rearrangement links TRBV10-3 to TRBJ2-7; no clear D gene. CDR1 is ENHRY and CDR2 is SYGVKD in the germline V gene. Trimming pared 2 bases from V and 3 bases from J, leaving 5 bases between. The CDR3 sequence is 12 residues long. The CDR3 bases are TGTGCCATCAGTGAGGGCTTCTACGAGCAGTACTTC. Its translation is CAISEGFYEQYF.

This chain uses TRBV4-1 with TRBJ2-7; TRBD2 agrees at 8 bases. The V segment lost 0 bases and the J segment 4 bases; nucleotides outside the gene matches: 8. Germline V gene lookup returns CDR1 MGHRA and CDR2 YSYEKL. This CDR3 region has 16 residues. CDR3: CASSQDTGLGQYEQYF. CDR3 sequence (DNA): TGCGCCAGCAGCCAAGATACGGGACTAGGTCAATACGAGCAGTACTTC.

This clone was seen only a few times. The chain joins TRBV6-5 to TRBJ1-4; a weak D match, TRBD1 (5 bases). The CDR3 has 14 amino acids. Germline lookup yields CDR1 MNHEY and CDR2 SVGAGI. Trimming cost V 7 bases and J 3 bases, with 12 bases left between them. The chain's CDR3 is CASKMGGSNEKLFF. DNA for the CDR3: TGTGCCAGCAAGATGGGGGGATCTAATGAAAAACTGTTTTTT.

CDR3 bases: TGTGCCAGCAGTTTTTCTGCAGGACAGACAGAGACCCAGTACTTC. Protein: CASSFSAGQTETQYF. This rearrangement joins TRBV27 to TRBJ2-5; D might be TRBD1 (6 bases). This CDR3 is built from 15 residues. V was cut by 3 bases and J by 4 bases, with 15 bases left in between. Looked up from germline, CDR1 is MNHEY and CDR2 is SMNVEV (reference sequence).

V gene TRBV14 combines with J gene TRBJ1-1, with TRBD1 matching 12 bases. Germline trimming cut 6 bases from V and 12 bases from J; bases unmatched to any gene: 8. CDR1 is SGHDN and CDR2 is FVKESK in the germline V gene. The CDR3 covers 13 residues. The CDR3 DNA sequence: TGTGCCAGCAGTCGGGACAGGGGGCTATGGACTTTCTTT. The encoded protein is CASSRDRGLWTFF.

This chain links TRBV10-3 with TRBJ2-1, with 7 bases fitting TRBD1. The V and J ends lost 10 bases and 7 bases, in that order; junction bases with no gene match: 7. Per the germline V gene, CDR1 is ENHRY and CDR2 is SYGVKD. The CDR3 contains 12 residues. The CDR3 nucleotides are TGTGCCACGCGACAGGGTTATAATGAGCAGTTCTTC. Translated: CATRQGYNEQFF.

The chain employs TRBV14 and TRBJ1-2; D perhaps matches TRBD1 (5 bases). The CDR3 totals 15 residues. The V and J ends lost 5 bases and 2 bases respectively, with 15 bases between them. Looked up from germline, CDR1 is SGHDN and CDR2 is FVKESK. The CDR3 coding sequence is TGTGCCAGCAGCTTCTACGGGGGTCCGAACTATGGCTACACCTTC. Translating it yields CASSFYGGPNYGYTF.

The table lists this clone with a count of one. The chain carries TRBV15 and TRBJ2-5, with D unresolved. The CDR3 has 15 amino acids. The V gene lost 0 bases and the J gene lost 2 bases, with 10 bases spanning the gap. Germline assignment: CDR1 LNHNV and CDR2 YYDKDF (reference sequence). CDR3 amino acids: CATSRDMGQQETQYF. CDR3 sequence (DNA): TGTGCCACCAGCAGAGATATGGGCCAACAAGAGACCCAGTACTTC.

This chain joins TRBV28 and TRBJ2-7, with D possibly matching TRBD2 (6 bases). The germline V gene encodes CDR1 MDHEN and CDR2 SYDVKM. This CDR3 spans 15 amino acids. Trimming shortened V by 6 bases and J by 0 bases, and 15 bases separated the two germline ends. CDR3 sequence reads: CASSQPKRASYEQYF. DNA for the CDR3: TGTGCCAGCAGCCAACCCAAGCGGGCCTCCTACGAGCAGTACTTC.